Listed below are T cell receptor beta chains from one sample, sequenced in a study of CD8 T cells in ankylosing spondylitis. One entry per CDR3 protein results from TCRdb running MiXCR on the 5' RACE reads. In the table there are about 800,000 distinct CDR3 sequences, 10% to 15% of which are singletons. The sample comprised blood, either unsorted or a sorted T cell fraction (not recorded which). The receptors here all came from a male donor with ankylosing spondylitis. The CDR3 runs from the conserved cysteine through the conserved F or W. A D gene is named only where the DNA matches it firmly. Not all rows give a size; the values are once, few, many and, for expanded clones, a class.

d_call: .; j_call: TRBJ2-7; clone_size: few; v_call: TRBV6-1; cdr3_aa: CASSQVARSYEQYF; cdr3_nt: TGTGCCAGCAGTCAGGTGGCGCGCTCCTACGAGCAGTACTTC
d_call: .; j_call: TRBJ1-1; clone_size: few; v_call: TRBV7-3; cdr3_aa: CASSSDMTSEAFF; cdr3_nt: TGTGCCAGCAGCTCGGACATGACTTCTGAAGCTTTCTTT
d_call: TRBD1; j_call: TRBJ2-7; clone_size: .; v_call: TRBV24-1; cdr3_aa: CATSDPRDSHYEQYF; cdr3_nt: TGTGCCACCAGTGATCCCCGGGACAGCCACTACGAGCAGTACTTC
d_call: .; j_call: TRBJ2-1; clone_size: .; v_call: TRBV7-9; cdr3_aa: CASGPLVLSGEYNEQFF; cdr3_nt: TGTGCCAGCGGGCCGCTAGTACTGTCCGGGGAATACAATGAGCAGTTCTTC
d_call: .; j_call: TRBJ1-2; clone_size: .; v_call: TRBV5-5; cdr3_aa: CASSFGRQGYGYTF; cdr3_nt: TGTGCCAGCAGCTTCGGCAGGCAGGGCTATGGCTACACCTTC
d_call: .; j_call: TRBJ1-5; clone_size: .; v_call: TRBV20-1; cdr3_aa: CSARGPQGYYQPQHF; cdr3_nt: TGCAGTGCTAGAGGGCCGCAGGGTTATTATCAGCCCCAGCATTTT
d_call: .; j_call: TRBJ2-5; clone_size: .; v_call: TRBV21-1; cdr3_aa: CASSRTFGTSGKRSQYF; cdr3_nt: TGTGCCAGCAGCAGAACGTTCGGGACTAGCGGGAAGAGGTCCCAGTACTTC
d_call: TRBD1; j_call: TRBJ1-2; clone_size: few; v_call: TRBV20-1; cdr3_aa: CSARTGRDGYTF; cdr3_nt: TGCAGTGCTAGGACAGGGCGAGATGGCTACACCTTC
d_call: TRBD2; j_call: TRBJ2-7; clone_size: few; v_call: TRBV20-1; cdr3_aa: CSARVREGPGEQYF; cdr3_nt: TGCAGTGCTAGGGTGAGGGAGGGCCCTGGCGAGCAGTACTTC
d_call: TRBD2; j_call: TRBJ2-5; clone_size: .; v_call: TRBV20-1; cdr3_aa: CSVSLAGGFQETQYF; cdr3_nt: TGCAGTGTCTCACTAGCGGGGGGATTCCAAGAGACCCAGTACTTC
d_call: TRBD2; j_call: TRBJ2-3; clone_size: many; v_call: TRBV4-2; cdr3_aa: CASSQWRGGSTDTQYF; cdr3_nt: TGTGCCAGCAGCCAATGGCGGGGGGGAAGCACAGATACGCAGTATTTT
d_call: .; j_call: TRBJ1-4; clone_size: .; v_call: TRBV20-1; cdr3_aa: CSAPERSAGWGEKLFF; cdr3_nt: TGCAGTGCCCCTGAACGATCCGCGGGGTGGGGGGAAAAACTGTTTTTT
d_call: .; j_call: TRBJ1-2; clone_size: .; v_call: TRBV7-9; cdr3_aa: CASSPPVDRTNGYTF; cdr3_nt: TGTGCCAGCAGCCCACCCGTTGATCGTACTAATGGCTACACCTTC
d_call: .; j_call: TRBJ1-5; clone_size: .; v_call: TRBV6-2/TRBV6-3; cdr3_aa: CASVGRWSNQPQHF; cdr3_nt: TGTGCCAGCGTCGGACGTTGGAGCAATCAGCCCCAGCATTTT
d_call: TRBD2; j_call: TRBJ2-2; clone_size: few; v_call: TRBV7-2; cdr3_aa: CASKTSGVNTGELFF; cdr3_nt: TGTGCCAGCAAAACTAGCGGGGTAAACACCGGGGAGCTGTTTTTT
d_call: .; j_call: TRBJ1-5; clone_size: .; v_call: TRBV20-1; cdr3_aa: CSARGGGPDQPQHF; cdr3_nt: TGCAGTGCTAGAGGGGGAGGACCCGACCAGCCCCAGCATTTT
d_call: .; j_call: TRBJ2-7; clone_size: many; v_call: TRBV20-1; cdr3_aa: CSARDPSGGRYEQYF; cdr3_nt: TGCAGTGCTAGAGATCCCTCCGGGGGTAGATACGAGCAGTACTTC
d_call: .; j_call: TRBJ2-4; clone_size: many; v_call: TRBV5-1; cdr3_aa: CASSSSFLWDLYF; cdr3_nt: TGCGCCAGCAGCTCGTCTTTTCTCTGGGACCTTTACTTC
d_call: TRBD2; j_call: TRBJ2-3; clone_size: few; v_call: TRBV10-2; cdr3_aa: CASSEGLAGGWSTDTQYF; cdr3_nt: TGCGCCAGCAGTGAGGGACTAGCGGGAGGTTGGTCGACAGATACGCAGTATTTT
d_call: .; j_call: TRBJ1-5; clone_size: many; v_call: TRBV5-1; cdr3_aa: CASSLVPDQPQHF; cdr3_nt: TGCGCCAGCAGCTTGGTTCCCGATCAGCCCCAGCATTTT
d_call: .; j_call: TRBJ1-1; clone_size: few; v_call: TRBV20-1; cdr3_aa: CSATRAANTEAFF; cdr3_nt: TGCAGTGCCACCAGGGCGGCGAACACTGAAGCTTTCTTT
d_call: .; j_call: TRBJ2-3; clone_size: .; v_call: TRBV11-1; cdr3_aa: CATRRGGDTNTQYF; cdr3_nt: TGTGCCACCAGAAGAGGAGGGGACACTAATACGCAGTATTTT
d_call: .; j_call: TRBJ2-2; clone_size: many; v_call: TRBV12-3/TRBV12-4; cdr3_aa: CASSSTGELFF; cdr3_nt: TGTGCCAGCAGCTCCACCGGGGAGCTGTTTTTT
d_call: .; j_call: TRBJ2-5; clone_size: few; v_call: TRBV6-1; cdr3_aa: CARHIRGQETQYF; cdr3_nt: TGTGCCAGACATATCAGGGGACAAGAGACCCAGTACTTC
d_call: .; j_call: TRBJ1-5; clone_size: many; v_call: TRBV6-5; cdr3_aa: CASSYSIQGGQPQHF; cdr3_nt: TGTGCCAGCAGTTACTCGATACAGGGAGGGCAGCCCCAGCATTTT
d_call: TRBD2; j_call: TRBJ2-3; clone_size: .; v_call: TRBV5-6; cdr3_aa: CASTSLAGGPDTQYF; cdr3_nt: TGTGCCAGCACATCCTTAGCGGGAGGGCCAGATACGCAGTATTTT
d_call: .; j_call: TRBJ2-3; clone_size: .; v_call: TRBV7-2; cdr3_aa: CASSPAGTTDTQYF; cdr3_nt: TGTGCCAGCAGCCCTGCCGGTACCACAGATACGCAGTATTTT
d_call: .; j_call: TRBJ1-3; clone_size: few; v_call: TRBV7-2; cdr3_aa: CASKAAGDGNTIYF; cdr3_nt: TGTGCCAGCAAGGCGGCAGGGGACGGAAACACCATATATTTT
d_call: TRBD2; j_call: TRBJ2-3; clone_size: few; v_call: TRBV20-1; cdr3_aa: CSATRSGSADTQYF; cdr3_nt: TGCAGTGCAACTCGTAGCGGGAGCGCAGATACGCAGTATTTT
d_call: .; j_call: TRBJ2-7; clone_size: few; v_call: TRBV11-1; cdr3_aa: CASSSDSTYEQYF; cdr3_nt: TGTGCCAGCAGTTCAGACTCCACCTACGAGCAGTACTTC
d_call: .; j_call: TRBJ1-6; clone_size: .; v_call: TRBV30; cdr3_aa: CAWRRNVDSPLHF; cdr3_nt: TGTGCCTGGAGACGAAATGTTGATTCACCCCTCCACTTT
d_call: TRBD2; j_call: TRBJ2-3; clone_size: many; v_call: TRBV28; cdr3_aa: CASSTSGGAAPTQYF; cdr3_nt: TGTGCCAGCAGCACTAGCGGGGGGGCGGCCCCTACGCAGTATTTT
d_call: .; j_call: TRBJ2-5; clone_size: few; v_call: TRBV5-6; cdr3_aa: CASSLFWSGDILDQYF; cdr3_nt: TGTGCCAGCAGCTTGTTTTGGTCGGGGGACATCCTGGACCAGTACTTC
d_call: TRBD2; j_call: TRBJ2-1; clone_size: .; v_call: TRBV20-1; cdr3_aa: CSAPPRLAGVKEQFF; cdr3_nt: TGCAGTGCCCCGCCAAGACTAGCGGGAGTTAAAGAGCAGTTCTTC
d_call: TRBD1; j_call: TRBJ2-1; clone_size: few; v_call: TRBV5-1; cdr3_aa: CASSLEVGPGQGHGFF; cdr3_nt: TGCGCCAGCAGCTTGGAAGTCGGTCCAGGACAGGGTCACGGGTTCTTC
d_call: .; j_call: TRBJ2-7; clone_size: few; v_call: TRBV29-1; cdr3_aa: CSVSGTHSYEQYF; cdr3_nt: TGCAGCGTTTCTGGTACTCACTCCTACGAGCAGTACTTC
d_call: .; j_call: TRBJ2-7; clone_size: few; v_call: TRBV6-1; cdr3_aa: CATARGNSYEQYF; cdr3_nt: TGTGCCACCGCACGGGGCAACTCCTACGAGCAGTACTTC
d_call: TRBD2; j_call: TRBJ2-3; clone_size: few; v_call: TRBV10-1; cdr3_aa: CASSEGLGPLQAQYF; cdr3_nt: TGCGCCAGCAGTGAGGGACTAGGGCCCCTTCAGGCGCAGTATTTT
d_call: TRBD2; j_call: TRBJ2-3; clone_size: few; v_call: TRBV2; cdr3_aa: CASKLAGGPSVRDTQYF; cdr3_nt: TGTGCCAGCAAACTAGCGGGAGGGCCCTCTGTCAGAGATACGCAGTATTTT